The clone carrying this T cell receptor (beta chain) was counted many times. Its antigen is unknown. Trimming cost V 1 base and J 4 bases; bases outside gene matches: 9. The CDR3 loop spans 16 amino acids. Per the germline V gene, CDR1 is MDHEN and CDR2 is SYDVKM. As to time point: longitudinal time-point 3. This specimen comes from a study of neurological immune-mediated disorders. TCRdb itself ran the 5' RACE reads through MiXCR, one entry per CDR3 protein. The sample shows under 130,000 distinct CDR3 sequences, 10% to 12% of them seen only once. Regarding the study as a whole: Healthy controls had more TCR clonal expansion than multiple sclerosis, which showed the least, whereas HTLV-1-associated myelopathy showed the most.

The TCR comes from a female donor with HTLV-1-associated myelopathy (HAM/TSP). Sequencing was performed on PBMCs. The genes are TRBV28 and TRBJ2-7; TRBD2 matches 8 bases. The CDR3 bases are TGTGCCAGCAGTTTATTCCGAACTAGCGGTCTATACGAGCAGTACTTC. Its protein is CASSLFRTSGLYEQYF.